A single T cell receptor beta chain is shown here with its context. The entry originates in a study of shared clonotypes between healthy human individuals. About 280 ng DNA, tens of thousands of T cell genomes, went into unsorted PBMC replicate PCRs. Ten immunoSEQ deep assay plates held the unsorted PBMC DNA. The assay was immunoSEQ multiplex PCR, and TCRdb's table has in-frame clones only and misses some. The top ten clones hold 12% of a sample with about 480,000 clones, 75% to 80% of them seen once. Adult Caucasians living in Nashville, Tennessee made up all of the donors. The CDR3 is 14 residues long. V gave up 5 bases and J gave up 7 bases; unmatched junction bases: 3. Germline V gene lookup returns CDR1 MNHNS and CDR2 SASEGT.

The source material was PBMCs. The chain has TRBV6-1 and TRBJ2-1, with 12 nucleotides matching TRBD2. The clonotype comes from a woman aged 40-49 years in good health. Some clones in this sample may be carry-over from other donors' samples. CDR3 sequence (DNA): TGTGCCAGCAGTAGACTAGCGGGAGCGAATGAGCAGTTCTTC. Translation gives CASSRLAGANEQFF.